The 26 T cell receptor beta chains below all came from one sample that was sequenced in a study of Ad26.COV2.S vaccination and SARS-CoV-2 variants. Repertoires were generated with immunoSEQ multiplex PCR, while TCRdb's copy carries only in-frame clones and drops some. Of around 300,000 clones listed, 88% are singletons. The treatment denotes: around 19 received Ad26.COV2.S at low or high dose, single or two shots; five or six received placebo; per-sample allocation not given. The study sampled participants on day 63 after the first vaccine or placebo injection. The source was peripheral blood, collected in a trial of Ad26.COV2.S vaccine versus placebo. These receptors came from a person between 18 and 65 years old who received the Ad26.COV2.S COVID-19 vaccine or a placebo.

The DNA for the CDR3 is TGTGCCAGCAGTCCATCATCTGGGGGTCACTATGGCTACACCTTC. Its translation is CASSPSSGGHYGYTF. The chain is built from TRBV7-3 and TRBJ1-2; D might be TRBD1 (5 bases). Trimming stripped 6 bases from V and 3 bases from J, with 17 bases between. Germline CDR1 is SGHTA and CDR2 is FQGTGA. This CDR3 contains 15 residues. Based on the CDR3 plus reference TRBV7-3 and TRBJ1-2, the full variable domain is GAGVSQTPSNKVTEKGKYVELRCDPISGHTALYWYRQSLGQGPEFLIYFQGTGAADDSGLPNDRFFAVRPEGSVSTLKIQRTERGDSAVYLCASSPSSGGHYGYTFGSGTRLTVV.

The genes are TRBV3-1 (or the pseudogene TRBV3-2) and TRBJ2-7; D may be TRBD2 (5 bases). This CDR3 comprises 17 residues. V was clipped by 0 bases and J by 3 bases, with 18 bases between them. Germline loops: CDR1 LGHDT, CDR2 YNNKEL (reference sequence). CDR3 sequence (DNA): TGTGCCAGCAGCCAAGATTGGACTGCCCCCGAGTTCTACGAGCAGTACTTC. The encoded protein is CASSQDWTAPEFYEQYF.

The V call is TRBV11-3, the J call TRBJ1-2, with D perhaps matching TRBD1 (5 bases). The CDR3 covers 15 residues. V was trimmed by 1 base and J by 8 bases, leaving 17 bases between them. Germline CDR1 SGHNT, CDR2 YENEEA. CDR3 protein: CASSLAQGVPEGYTF. CDR3 sequence (DNA): TGTGCCAGCAGCTTAGCACAAGGGGTACCCGAGGGCTACACCTTC.

The chain has TRBV5-1 and TRBJ2-2; D unclear. This CDR3 is 13 amino acids long. Per the germline V gene, CDR1 is SGHRS and CDR2 is YFSETQ. V dropped 3 bases and J dropped 4 bases, with 7 bases sitting between them. CDR3 sequence (DNA): TGCGCCAGCAGCTCGATGGGCACCGGGGAGCTGTTTTTT. Translated: CASSSMGTGELFF.

The chain has TRBV7-3 and TRBJ1-1; no reliable D call. Trimming removed 4 bases from V and 3 bases from J, with 9 bases in between. In germline, CDR1 is SGHTA, CDR2 FQGTGA. This CDR3 comprises 13 residues. The CDR3 DNA reads as TGTGCCAGCAGCTCGGGCCTTGACACTGAAGCTTTCTTT. It yields the protein CASSSGLDTEAFF.

This rearrangement joins TRBV7-3 to TRBJ2-5; D is unclear. The CDR3 has 12 amino acids. Germline values: CDR1 SGHTA, CDR2 FQGTGA. V was trimmed by 3 bases and J by 5 bases, leaving 7 bases between them. This chain's CDR3 is CASSFGRETQYF. CDR3 in DNA: TGTGCCAGCAGCTTTGGACGGGAGACCCAGTACTTC.

V is TRBV19 and J is TRBJ2-5, with D possibly matching TRBD2 (6 bases). The CDR3 contains 15 residues. From germline, CDR1 is LNHDA and CDR2 SQIVND (reference sequence). Deletions cut 3 bases from V and 0 bases from J, with 11 bases between. The CDR3: CASSIRRGNQETQYF. CDR3 in DNA: TGTGCCAGTAGTATCCGGAGGGGTAACCAAGAGACCCAGTACTTC.

The gene calls are TRBV4-1 and TRBJ1-3, with D maybe TRBD1 (5 bases). CDR1 is MGHRA, CDR2 YSYEKL, per germline. The CDR3 contains 14 residues. V lost 7 bases and J 0 bases, leaving 10 bases between the germline ends. The CDR3 sequence: CASTDKSSGNTIYF. The CDR3 DNA follows: TGCGCCAGCACGGACAAGAGCTCTGGAAACACCATATATTTT.

The V and J genes are TRBV30 and TRBJ2-7; weak D call: TRBD1 (5 bases). The CDR3 length is 12 residues. CDR1 and CDR2 from the germline V gene are GTSNPN and SVGIG (reference sequence). With 0 bases removed from V and 3 bases from J, the gap between germline ends came to 6 bases. The CDR3 DNA reads TGTGCCTGGAGTGTACAGGTCTACGAGCAGTACTTC. Residues: CAWSVQVYEQYF.

CDR3 sequence: CASSSDPSGGWNEQFF. CDR3 nucleotides: TGCGCCAGCAGCTCTGACCCTAGCGGGGGGTGGAATGAGCAGTTCTTC. V gene TRBV5-1 combines with J gene TRBJ2-1; 11 bases align to TRBD2. CDR1 is SGHRS, CDR2 YFSETQ, per germline. This CDR3 comprises 16 residues. V shed 3 bases, J shed 7 bases, and the junction held 9 bases outside the gene matches.

V is TRBV28 and J is TRBJ2-7, with a tentative D call TRBD2 (5 bases). The CDR3 has 13 residues. Looked up from germline, CDR1 is MDHEN and CDR2 is SYDVKM. The germline V and J ends were trimmed by 8 bases and 2 bases, with 13 bases remaining between them. The CDR3 DNA sequence: TGTGCCAGCGAAGTAGCGTACCCCTACGAGCAGTACTTC. It specifies CASEVAYPYEQYF. Together with reference TRBV28 and TRBJ2-7, the CDR3 gives the full variable domain: DVKVTQSSRYLVKRTGEKVFLECVQDMDHENMFWYRQDPGLGLRLIYFSYDVKMKEKGDIPEGYSVSREKKERFSLILESASTNQTSMYLCASEVAYPYEQYFGPGTRLTVT.

V is TRBV19 and J is TRBJ2-3; 9 bases align to TRBD2. The ends lost 6 bases at V and 5 bases at J; junction bases unmatched: 6. CDR3 length equals 14 residues. Per germline, CDR1 LNHDA and CDR2 SQIVND (reference sequence). Written as DNA, the CDR3 is TGTGCCAGTAGGAGTAGCGGGAGCCAAGATACGCAGTATTTT. It encodes CASRSSGSQDTQYF. The full variable domain, with the rest looked up from reference TRBV19 and TRBJ2-3, is DGGITQSPKYLFRKEGQNVTLSCEQNLNHDAMYWYRQDPGQGLRLIYYSQIVNDFQKGDIAEGYSVSREKKESFPLTVTSAQKNPTAFYLCASRSSGSQDTQYFGPGTRLTVL.

This rearrangement joins TRBV29-1 to TRBJ2-3, with a weak D call TRBD1 (5 bases). Germline CDR1 and CDR2: SQVTM and ANQGSEA. Trimming removed 7 bases at V and 0 bases at J, with 11 bases between. CDR3 size: 13 residues. The CDR3 here is CSAHRLSTDTQYF. DNA of the CDR3: TGCAGCGCACACAGGTTAAGCACAGATACGCAGTATTTT.

V usage is TRBV7-3 and J usage is TRBJ2-1; 13 nucleotides match TRBD2. After removal of 5 bases from V and 8 bases from J, the junction contained 9 bases not matched to a gene. This CDR3 spans 16 amino acids. The germline V gene has CDR1 SGHTA and CDR2 FQGTGA. The CDR3 region is CASSQLAGGPMDEQFF. The CDR3 nucleotides are TGTGCCAGCAGCCAACTAGCGGGGGGGCCGATGGATGAGCAGTTCTTC.

This clone has only a few counts. V and J are TRBV4-3 and TRBJ1-2; D unclear. The CDR3 extends over 15 amino acids. The germline gives CDR1 LGHNA, CDR2 YSLEER. The V end was cut by 0 bases, the J end by 1 base, with 9 bases between. The CDR3 region is CASSQDIRSNYGYTF. CDR3 nucleotide sequence: TGCGCCAGCAGCCAAGATATAAGGAGTAACTATGGCTACACCTTC.

The chain links TRBV6-1 to TRBJ2-1; D unresolved. This CDR3 comprises 12 residues. Trimming pared 3 bases from V and 12 bases from J, leaving 12 bases between. Germline V gene sequence: CDR1 MNHNS, CDR2 SASEGT. CDR3 loop: CASSELGVWQFF. The CDR3 DNA is TGTGCCAGCAGTGAGCTAGGAGTTTGGCAGTTCTTC.

The chain employs TRBV10-3 and TRBJ1-1, with 9 bases matching TRBD1. V gave up 6 bases and J gave up 3 bases; unmatched junction bases: 2. The V gene's germline CDR1 is ENHRY and CDR2 SYGVKD. The CDR3 runs 13 residues. The chain's CDR3 is CAIRQGADTEAFF. Here the CDR3 DNA reads TGTGCCATCAGACAGGGGGCGGACACTGAAGCTTTCTTT.

The chain employs TRBV28 and TRBJ2-1, with TRBD1 matching 7 bases. With 10 bases clipped from V and 1 base from J, the junction kept 10 bases outside the gene matches. This CDR3 region has 15 residues. Germline values: CDR1 MDHEN, CDR2 SYDVKM. CDR3 nucleotide sequence: TGTGCCACCCGACAGGGTGTGAGTTCCTACAATGAGCAGTTCTTC. It is translated as CATRQGVSSYNEQFF.

The J gene is TRBJ2-7, the V gene TRBV28, with 9 bases identical to TRBD2. The CDR3 is made up of 16 amino acids. V lost 3 bases, J lost 7 bases, and 13 bases stayed unmatched. The germline gives CDR1 MDHEN, CDR2 SYDVKM. The CDR3 DNA reads as TGTGCCAGCAGTTTGGGAGCGTGGACTAGCGCTTTGGAGCAGTACTTC. This sequence encodes CASSLGAWTSALEQYF.

V usage is TRBV7-8 and J usage is TRBJ2-2; 7 bases align to TRBD1. After removal of 8 bases from V and 4 bases from J, the junction contained 7 bases not matched to a gene. There are 14 residues in the CDR3. From germline, CDR1 is SGHVS and CDR2 FQNEAQ. CDR3 bases: TGTGCCAGCCGAGAAGCAGGGGGCACCGGGGAGCTGTTTTTT. It encodes CASREAGGTGELFF.

The genes are TRBV19 and TRBJ2-2, with 16 bases lining up with TRBD2. The CDR3 is 16 residues long. Germline values: CDR1 LNHDA, CDR2 SQIVND (reference sequence). The trim removed 5 bases at V and 5 bases at J, leaving 2 bases unmatched. The CDR3, as DNA: TGTGCCAGTAGTTCGGGACTAGCGGGAGGGACCGGGGAGCTGTTTTTT. The encoded protein is CASSSGLAGGTGELFF.

The chain uses TRBV9 and TRBJ2-5, with 8 nucleotides matching TRBD1. Germline CDR1 reads SGDLS; CDR2 reads YYNGEE. CDR3 length: 16 residues. The J segment lost 2 bases and the V segment lost 2 bases, leaving 8 bases of the junction unmatched. The CDR3 is CASSVGSRGRQETQYF. CDR3 nucleotides: TGTGCCAGCAGCGTCGGATCCAGGGGGCGGCAAGAGACCCAGTACTTC.

This chain connects TRBV27 to TRBJ1-2; unclear D gene. V shed 1 base and J shed 6 bases, with 12 bases lying between them. The CDR3 loop spans 14 amino acids. Germline V gives CDR1 MNHEY, CDR2 SMNVEV (reference sequence). The DNA of the CDR3 is TGTGCCAGCAGTTTATTAAGGGCAGGACATGGCTACACCTTC. Translating gives CASSLLRAGHGYTF.

CDR3: CASSQTLWVDEQFF. The DNA for the CDR3 is TGCGCCAGCAGCCAGACCCTCTGGGTCGATGAGCAGTTCTTC. The V gene is TRBV4-3, the J gene TRBJ2-1, with no clear D. The germline V and J ends were trimmed by 3 bases and 8 bases, with 14 bases remaining between them. The CDR3 has 14 residues. From germline, CDR1 is LGHNA and CDR2 YSLEER.

This chain connects TRBV6-2 or TRBV6-3 to TRBJ1-5, with D possibly TRBD1 on 5 matching bases. V was cut by 2 bases and J by 6 bases, with 11 bases left in between. The CDR3 is 14 residues long. Germline V lookup: CDR1 MNHEY, CDR2 SVGEGT. CDR3 DNA sequence: TGTGCCAGCAGTTACGTTGGGGGTAGTCAGCCCCAGCATTTT. Residues: CASSYVGGSQPQHF.

The chain carries TRBV30 and TRBJ1-1, with D possibly TRBD1 on 6 matching bases. V was clipped by 1 base and J by 1 base, with 13 bases between them. This CDR3 is 15 amino acids long. Germline values: CDR1 GTSNPN, CDR2 SVGIG (reference sequence). The CDR3 DNA reads as TGTGCCTGGAGTGAAAGGTACAGGGAGAACACTGAAGCTTTCTTT. It encodes CAWSERYRENTEAFF.